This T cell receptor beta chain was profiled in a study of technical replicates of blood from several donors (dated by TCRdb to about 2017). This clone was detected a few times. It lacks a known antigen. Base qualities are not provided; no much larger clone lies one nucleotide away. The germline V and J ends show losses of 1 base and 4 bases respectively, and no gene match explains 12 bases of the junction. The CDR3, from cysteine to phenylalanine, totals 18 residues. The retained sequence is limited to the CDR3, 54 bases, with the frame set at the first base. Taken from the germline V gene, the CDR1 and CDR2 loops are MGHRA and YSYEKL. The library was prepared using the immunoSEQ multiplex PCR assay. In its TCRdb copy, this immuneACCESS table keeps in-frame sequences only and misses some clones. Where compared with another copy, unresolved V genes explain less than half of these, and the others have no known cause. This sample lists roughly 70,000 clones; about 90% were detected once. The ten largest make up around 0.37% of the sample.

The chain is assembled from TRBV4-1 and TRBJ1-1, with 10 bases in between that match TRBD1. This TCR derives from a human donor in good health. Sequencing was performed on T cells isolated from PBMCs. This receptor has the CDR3 CASSQGRGRTGGSTEAFF. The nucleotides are TGCGCCAGCAGCCAAGGAAGGGGCAGGACAGGGGGTTCCACTGAAGCTTTCTTT.